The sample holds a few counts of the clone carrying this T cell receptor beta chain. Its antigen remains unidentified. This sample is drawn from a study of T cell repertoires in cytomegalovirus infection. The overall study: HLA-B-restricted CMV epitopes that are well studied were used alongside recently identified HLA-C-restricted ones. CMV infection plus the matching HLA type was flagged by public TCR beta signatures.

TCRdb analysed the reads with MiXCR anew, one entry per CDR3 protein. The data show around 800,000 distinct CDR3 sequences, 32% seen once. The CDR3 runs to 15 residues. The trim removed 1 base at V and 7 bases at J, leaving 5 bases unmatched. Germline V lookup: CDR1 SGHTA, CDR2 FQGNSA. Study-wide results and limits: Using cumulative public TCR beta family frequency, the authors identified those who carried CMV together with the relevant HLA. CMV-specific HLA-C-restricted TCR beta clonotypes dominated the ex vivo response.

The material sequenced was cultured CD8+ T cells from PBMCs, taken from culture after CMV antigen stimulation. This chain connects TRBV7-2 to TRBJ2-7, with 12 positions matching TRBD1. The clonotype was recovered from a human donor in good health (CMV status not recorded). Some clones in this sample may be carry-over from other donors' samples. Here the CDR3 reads CASSLGGTGGREQYF. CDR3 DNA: TGTGCCAGCAGCTTAGGAGGGACAGGGGGCCGGGAGCAGTACTTC.